The 10 T cell receptor beta chains reported below all come from one sample, sequenced in a study of immune heterogeneity within non-small cell lung tumors (dated by TCRdb to the late 2010s). Reads for this sample came from a HiSeq X Ten. The TCR beta CDR3 region was amplified with a multiplex PCR system whose first round ran for 10 cycles using 32 V-gene forward primers and 13 J-gene reverse primers. TCRdb redid the processing of the public reads, applying fastp at Q25 and MiXCR, and retained in-frame beta chains. Duplicate CDR3 protein sequences are folded into a single record with the most common DNA and genes. The sample table shows around 15,000 distinct CDR3 sequences, and under 35% are seen once. About 16% of the sample is taken by the ten largest. Genomic DNA was extracted from bulk tumor tissue and used as the TCR template, and around 540 ng gDNA was amplified per sample. During surgery, multiple biopsies were taken from each primary tumor and placed as far apart as possible within the tumor mass. The study cohort was described as untreated, and the patients were newly diagnosed NSCLC cases having curative surgery.

The sequenced material came from lung tumor tissue. These receptors all come from a woman in her forties or fifties with non-small cell lung cancer.

This clonotype is medium-sized in the sample. The rearrangement uses TRBV9 and TRBJ2-1, with D possibly matching TRBD2 (5 bases). V lost 0 bases and J 2 bases, leaving 6 bases between the germline ends. The germline V gene encodes CDR1 SGDLS and CDR2 YYNGEE. The CDR3 loop spans 14 amino acids. The CDR3 DNA follows: TGTGCCAGCAGCGTAGGACTACCCTACAATGAGCAGTTCTTC. Amino acid sequence: CASSVGLPYNEQFF.

This chain links TRBV6-2 or TRBV6-3 with TRBJ2-7; 8 bases fit TRBD1. Trimming removed 6 bases from V and 6 bases from J; junction bases left unmatched: 10. CDR1 MNHEY and CDR2 SVGEGT come from the germline V gene. The CDR3 has 14 amino acids. CDR3 residues: CASSLRTGISEQYF. Written as DNA, the CDR3 is TGTGCCAGCAGCCTCAGGACAGGGATCTCCGAGCAGTACTTC.

In this sample, this clonotype is medium-sized. The chain recombines TRBV30 with TRBJ1-5; D unclear. V dropped 0 bases and J dropped 2 bases, with 8 bases sitting between them. This CDR3 has 14 amino acids. Germline V gives CDR1 GTSNPN, CDR2 SVGIG (reference sequence). The CDR3 here is CAWSVPRGNQPQHF. CDR3 coding DNA: TGTGCCTGGAGTGTACCCCGGGGCAATCAGCCCCAGCATTTT.

This clonotype was seen only a few times. This chain connects TRBV13 to TRBJ2-7; D possibly matches TRBD1 or TRBD2 (5 bases each). V gave up 3 bases and J gave up 6 bases, with 12 bases separating them. The V gene's germline CDR1 is PRHDT and CDR2 FYEKMQ (reference sequence). The CDR3 has 13 amino acids. The CDR3 sequence is CASSFFGGSEQYF. For the CDR3, the DNA is TGTGCCAGCAGCTTTTTTGGGGGTTCCGAGCAGTACTTC.

This rearrangement joins TRBV28 to TRBJ1-3; 7 bases agree with TRBD1. This CDR3 has 13 residues. Germline CDR1 MDHEN, CDR2 SYDVKM. The junction had 8 bases not matched to a gene; V was cut back by 7 bases and J by 8 bases. CDR3 protein: CASKNRGDDTIYF. CDR3 DNA: TGTGCCAGCAAAAACAGGGGAGATGACACCATATATTTT.

As regards this clonotype: This clone may be a read error of a much larger clone one base away. The chain carries TRBV5-1 and TRBJ2-2, with 8 bases matching TRBD1. The CDR3 sequence is 17 residues long. CDR1 and CDR2 (germline): SGHRS, YFSETQ. As DNA, the CDR3 is TGCGCCAGAAGCTCCCCCACAGGGGGTGATTTGCCCGGGGAGCTGTTTTTT. Translating it yields CARSSPTGGDLPGELFF.

The sample holds many counts of this clonotype. The chain is built from TRBV24-1 and TRBJ2-1; possible D gene TRBD1, 5 bases. The CDR3 has 16 residues. The germline V gene has CDR1 KGHDR and CDR2 SFDVKD. V was trimmed by 2 bases and J by 2 bases, leaving 12 bases between them. In nucleotides, the CDR3 is TGTGCCACCAGTGATTCCAGGACACTCACCTACAATGAGCAGTTCTTC. Residues: CATSDSRTLTYNEQFF.

In its sample, this clonotype was seen many times. The chain carries TRBV19 and TRBJ2-1; weak D call: TRBD2 (6 bases). Germline-derived CDR1 and CDR2 are LNHDA and SQIVND (reference sequence). V was shortened by 3 bases and J by 4 bases, with 16 bases between the two germline ends. This CDR3 contains 16 residues. The CDR3 nucleotides read TGTGCCAGTAGTATTTTGTCTAGCGCAGGGTACAATGAGCAGTTCTTC. It specifies CASSILSSAGYNEQFF.

This clonotype qualifies as medium-sized. The chain is built from TRBV7-2 and TRBJ1-1, with D maybe TRBD1 (6 bases). CDR1 and CDR2 from the germline V gene are SGHTA and FQGNSA. The CDR3 runs 14 residues. V gave up 7 bases and J gave up 1 base, with 13 bases separating them. The CDR3 DNA is TGTGCCAGCACTTTTAAAGGGGGGAACACTGAAGCTTTCTTT. This translates into CASTFKGGNTEAFF.

This clonotype was seen at least ten times. The chain is built from TRBV12-3 or TRBV12-4 and TRBJ2-2, with no clear D. Trimming left V 7 bases short and J 4 bases short, with 13 bases between. The CDR3 loop spans 14 amino acids. CDR3 region: CASTVWSATGELFF. The CDR3 DNA reads as TGTGCCAGCACCGTTTGGTCAGCCACCGGGGAGCTGTTTTTT.